This T cell receptor (beta chain) was identified during a study of blood T cell repertoires in COVID-19. Original analysis: Estimated nucleated cell counts came from reference gene primer amplification. This table comes from immunoSEQ multiplex PCR, and its TCRdb copy is limited to in-frame clones, with some not included. D and trimming come from the DNA, and the V and J calls and clone size come from that table. The table shows approximately 300,000 clones, with 65% to 90% occurring only once. J gave up 10 bases and V 1 base, and 7 bases lay outside the gene matches. Germline V gene lookup returns CDR1 SGHVS and CDR2 FNYEAQ. The CDR3 has 14 residues.

The chain links TRBV7-6 to TRBJ2-1; 7 positions agree with TRBD1. The sequence was obtained from a man aged 25 to 45 who had recovered from COVID-19. The sequenced sample consisted of PBMCs or T cells enriched from blood (not recorded which). CDR3 sequence (DNA): TGTGCCAGCAGCTTAGGGTCGAGGGGGCGGGAGCAGTTCTTC. As protein: CASSLGSRGREQFF.